This entry is about one T cell receptor (beta chain). Antigen specificity is unknown. CDR1 KGHSH and CDR2 LQKENI come from the germline V gene. The CDR3 runs 13 residues. Trimming removed 0 bases at V and 5 bases at J, with 8 bases between. TCRdb independently ran MiXCR on the 5' RACE reads; one entry per CDR3 protein. The data show around 180,000 distinct CDR3 sequences, with approximately 12% seen just once and approximately 10% held by the top ten. This record comes from a study of CD8 T cells in ankylosing spondylitis. Whole-study results and caveats: Matched ankylosing spondylitis synovial fluid reportedly showed significant enrichment of disease-linked clones. There were earlier reports of some motif variants in reactive arthritis synovial fluid and blood.

The chain combines TRBV18 with TRBJ2-7; no clear D gene. What was sequenced was blood, either unsorted or a sorted T cell fraction (not recorded which). This receptor was taken from a female donor with ankylosing spondylitis or in good health (not recorded which). Here the CDR3 DNA reads TGTGCCAGCTCACCACCGAACGGCAACGAGCAGTACTTC. Translation gives CASSPPNGNEQYF.